This passage covers 15 T cell receptor beta chains from one sample sequenced in a study of blood T cells in healthy people across ages. For the second PCR, which ran for about 6 to 11 cycles, a sample-barcoded 5' primer and a J-beta primer mix were used. TCRdb passed the 5' RACE reads through MiXCR, listing each CDR3 protein once. The sample holds 1.5 million to 1.9 million distinct CDR3 sequences, under 55% seen once. The material sequenced was blood. The receptors here all came from a woman aged 18-30 years in good health.

The V gene is TRBV7-9, the J gene TRBJ1-2; D may be TRBD1 (5 bases). This CDR3 is built from 15 residues. Germline CDR1 is SEHNR and CDR2 is FQNEAQ (reference sequence). V lost 1 base and J 3 bases, leaving 12 bases between the germline ends. The CDR3 spells CASSLEAGNYYGYTF. CDR3 DNA: TGTGCCAGCAGCTTAGAGGCAGGGAATTACTATGGCTACACCTTC.

This chain uses TRBV20-1 with TRBJ2-5; D call uncertain. Trimming took off 5 bases at V and 2 bases at J, with 15 bases between the two ends. The CDR3 spans 14 residues. Looked up from germline, CDR1 is DFQATT and CDR2 is SNEGSKA (reference sequence). CDR3 protein: CSAFLPPRQETQYF. In nucleotides, the CDR3 is TGCAGTGCTTTTCTCCCCCCGAGGCAAGAGACCCAGTACTTC.

This clonotype was counted only a few times. The V gene is TRBV6-2 or TRBV6-3, the J gene TRBJ2-7, with D perhaps TRBD2 (5 bases). The ends were cut back, 7 bases at V and 1 base at J, with 11 bases in the middle. This CDR3 is built from 13 residues. The germline CDR1 and CDR2 sequences are MNHEY and SVGEGT. In DNA, the CDR3 is TGTGCCAGCATAGCTTCGGGGTCCTACGAGCAGTACTTC. This codes for CASIASGSYEQYF.

This clonotype was picked up a small number of times. This sequence joins TRBV20-1 and TRBJ1-2; a weak D match, TRBD1 (5 bases). Germline assignment: CDR1 DFQATT and CDR2 SNEGSKA (reference sequence). This CDR3 is built from 15 residues. Deletions cut 6 bases from V and 1 base from J, with 18 bases between. CDR3 sequence reads: CSANLWQDNNYGYTF. DNA for the CDR3: TGCAGTGCCAACCTCTGGCAGGACAATAACTATGGCTACACCTTC.

This clonotype was seen a handful of times. The chain carries TRBV6-2 or TRBV6-3 and TRBJ2-7; 7 bases are shared with TRBD1. Germline CDR1 is MNHEY and CDR2 is SVGEGT. This CDR3 has 13 residues. V gave up 9 bases and J gave up 4 bases; unmatched junction bases: 9. The CDR3 DNA follows: TGTGCCAGTGAAGACAGGGCAATATACGAGCAGTACTTC. Translation: CASEDRAIYEQYF.

The chain joins TRBV12-3 or TRBV12-4 to TRBJ1-5, with 7 bases lining up with TRBD1. The CDR3 totals 16 residues. V dropped 6 bases and J dropped 0; count of bases not matched to a gene: 8. CDR3 in DNA: TGTGCCAGCAGAGCCAGGGGGTCGAATAGCAATCAGCCCCAGCATTTT. Amino acids: CASRARGSNSNQPQHF.

On this clonotype itself: The limits of the CDR3 on the DNA are not certain, so only TCRdb's listed CDR3 is given. J is TRBJ1-5 and V is TRBV12-3 or TRBV12-4; TRBD1 reflects the table's D call only, with no check against the DNA. The CDR3 length is 17 residues, termini included. This CDR3 is CASSFGPGGWSNQPQHF.

The rearrangement links TRBV10-3 to TRBJ2-7, with 7 bases that match TRBD1. In germline, CDR1 is ENHRY, CDR2 SYGVKD. V gave up 7 bases and J gave up 0 bases; unmatched junction bases: 3. The CDR3 contains 13 residues. The CDR3 nucleotides are TGTGCCATCACCGGACAGGTCTCCTACGAGCAGTACTTC. Translating gives CAITGQVSYEQYF.

This rearrangement joins TRBV4-3 to TRBJ2-3, with D possibly TRBD2 on 6 matching bases. Germline CDR1 LGHNA, CDR2 YSLEER. The CDR3 is made up of 19 amino acids. V was pared by 2 bases and J by 0 bases, with 21 bases between. The CDR3 nucleotides are TGCGCCAGCAGCCAATCTGGCTTTGCAACGGGAGTTAGCACAGATACGCAGTATTTT. As protein: CASSQSGFATGVSTDTQYF.

On this clonotype: The CDR3 ends on some other residue instead of the conserved phenylalanine or tryptophan, so this is likely a read error. This sequence joins TRBV7-6 and TRBJ2-1; possible D gene TRBD1, 6 bases. Deletions cut 4 bases from V and 5 bases from J, with 9 bases between. Germline-derived CDR1 and CDR2 are SGHVS and FNYEAQ. This CDR3 comprises 13 residues. CDR3 region: CASSWTEHNEQFI. The CDR3 nucleotides read TGTGCCAGCAGCTGGACAGAACACAATGAGCAGTTCATC.

The V and J genes are TRBV5-1 and TRBJ2-3; a weak D match, TRBD2 (5 bases). Trimming cost V 4 bases and J 2 bases, with 11 bases left between them. The CDR3 length is 14 residues. From germline, CDR1 is SGHRS and CDR2 YFSETQ. CDR3 in amino acids: CASSVGRATDTQYF. CDR3 nucleotide sequence: TGCGCCAGCAGCGTAGGGCGGGCCACAGATACGCAGTATTTT.

Comment on this clonotype: The germline gene is not matched at one end of the junction; a read error may be the cause. This CDR3 is CSVDILSYSEQFF. CDR3 nucleotides: TGCAGCGTTGATATTCTTTCCTACAGTGAGCAGTTCTTC. The chain recombines TRBV29-1 with TRBJ2-1; no definite D call. This CDR3 is built from 13 residues. Germline-derived CDR1 and CDR2 are SQVTM and ANQGSEA.

The J gene is TRBJ2-1, the V gene TRBV20-1, with 9 bases aligning to TRBD2. The J call may be incorrect, as the DNA end agrees better with TRBJ2-7. The V gene's germline CDR1 is DFQATT and CDR2 SNEGSKA (reference sequence). The CDR3 contains 16 residues. The CDR3 DNA follows: TGCAGTGCCCCAGTCGTATCAGGACTAGCGTACAATGAGCAGTACTTC. Its translation: CSAPVVSGLAYNEQYF.

J is TRBJ1-1 and V is TRBV20-1; D remains ambiguous. The germline V gene encodes CDR1 DFQATT and CDR2 SNEGSKA (reference sequence). CDR3 length equals 14 residues. V was shortened by 4 bases and J by 0 bases, with 12 bases between the two germline ends. CDR3 nucleotide sequence: TGCAGTGCTAAACAGTTCCCCATGAACACTGAAGCTTTCTTT. It translates to CSAKQFPMNTEAFF.

This clonotype came up many times. The CDR3 region is CATSASGSTDTQYF. For the CDR3, the DNA is TGTGCCACCAGCGCCTCGGGGAGCACAGATACGCAGTATTTT. The J gene is TRBJ2-3, the V gene TRBV15; D is perhaps TRBD2 (5 bases). This CDR3 has 14 residues. Germline assignment: CDR1 LNHNV and CDR2 YYDKDF (reference sequence). V was cut by 5 bases and J by 0 bases, with 9 bases left in between.